This T cell receptor beta chain was recovered during a study of cytomegalovirus exposure and HLA in healthy donors. Findings of the study overall: In a later analysis, around 18,000 TCR beta sequences were associated with HLA alleles at 0.05 false discovery rate. Presence/absence comparisons presumed near-even sequencing depth among donors. It emerged from a later analysis that several of the most significant clusters appeared to be linked to common viral pathogens.

Points on this clone: What it binds is unknown.

V was clipped by 6 bases and J by 1 base; unmatched bases: 6. Germline V gives CDR1 ENHRY, CDR2 SYGVKD. The CDR3 loop spans 16 amino acids. The PCR employed 60 Vbeta primers together with 13 Jbeta primers. Libraries were prepared by immunoSEQ multiplex PCR; TCRdb keeps only in-frame clonotypes and omits some of them. The sample consists of under 200,000 clones, 80% of them appearing once. Material: PBMCs. The TCR comes from a man aged 25 to 40 in good health and CMV-seronegative. The chain employs TRBV10-3 and TRBJ2-3; TRBD2 matches at 11 bases. CDR3: CAISFLSGGGTDTQYF. CDR3 DNA sequence: TGTGCCATCAGCTTCCTTAGCGGGGGGGGCACAGATACGCAGTATTTT.